This T cell receptor (beta chain) was identified in a study of T cell changes during pregnancy in multiple sclerosis. Only in-frame clones appear in the TCRdb table, and some are missing; sequencing was by immunoSEQ multiplex PCR. The repertoire holds 56,000 or so clones, with over 75% as singletons. The V segment lost 0 bases and the J segment 7 bases; nucleotides outside the gene matches: 8. Germline CDR1 reads SGHRS; CDR2 reads YFSETQ. The CDR3 spans 16 residues. The rearrangement uses TRBV5-1 and TRBJ2-1; 9 bases are shared with TRBD2. The TCR was taken from a female donor in good health, enrolled as a control in a pregnancy study. Here the sequenced sample was peripheral blood, taken in the first trimester of pregnancy. CDR3 region: CASSLAAPGLANEQFF. DNA of the CDR3: TGCGCCAGCAGCTTGGCCGCACCGGGACTAGCAAATGAGCAGTTCTTC. The full variable domain, rest sourced from reference TRBV5-1 and TRBJ2-1, is KAGVTQTPRYLIKTRGQQVTLSCSPISGHRSVSWYQQTPGQGLQFLFEYFSETQRNKGNFPGRFSGRQFSNSRSEMNVSTLELGDSALYLCASSLAAPGLANEQFFGPGTRLTVL.